These 24 T cell receptor beta chains came from one sample sequenced in a study of T cells expressing NK-cell markers. Following a re-call of the 5' RACE reads, TCRdb has one entry per CDR3 protein and lacks DNA. The sample totals about 550,000 distinct CDR3 sequences. Material for sequencing was blood T cells: a sorted CD56 or NKG2C T cell subset, CD4+ or CD8+ T cells, or bulk PBMC T cells (not recorded which). Receptors originate from a man aged 18-30 years in good health.

J is TRBJ2-2 and V is TRBV6-5; TCRdb's D gene call, TRBD1, goes unchecked for lack of DNA. Germline values: CDR1 MNHEY, CDR2 SVGAGI. This CDR3 comprises 14 residues. CDR3 loop: CASTGDTITGELFF.

V is TRBV12-3 or TRBV12-4 and J is TRBJ2-1. CDR3 length equals 16 residues. The CDR3 region is CASSLGADTSYNEQFF.

J is TRBJ2-7 and V is TRBV6-1; with no DNA, the TCRdb D assignment of TRBD1 cannot be verified. This CDR3 is built from 13 residues. Germline V gives CDR1 MNHNS, CDR2 SASEGT. CDR3 in amino acids: CASSDTARDRGYF.

The chain joins TRBV28 to TRBJ2-1; as DNA is missing, the TRBD2 call by TCRdb cannot be tested. Germline V gene lookup returns CDR1 MDHEN and CDR2 SYDVKM. This CDR3 contains 13 residues. CDR3 in amino acids: CATRDYSYNEQFF.

J is TRBJ2-7 and V is TRBV6-2 or TRBV6-3; as DNA is missing, the TRBD1 call by TCRdb cannot be tested. The CDR3 is 16 amino acids. Germline CDR1 reads MNHEY; CDR2 reads SVGEGT. CDR3 loop: CASSTQRGTGTYEQYF.

V is TRBV10-3 and J is TRBJ1-1. This CDR3 has 13 residues. CDR1 and CDR2 from the germline V gene are ENHRY and SYGVKD. CDR3 residues: CAISESTGTEAFF.

This chain connects TRBV12-3 or TRBV12-4 to TRBJ2-2; TCRdb proposes TRBD2, but this gene call is untestable without DNA. The CDR3 loop spans 18 amino acids. CDR3 loop: CASSLPSGRALNTGELFF.

The gene calls are TRBV9 and TRBJ1-1; TCRdb reports TRBD1, a call that lacks DNA to check it against. Per the germline V gene, CDR1 is SGDLS and CDR2 is YYNGEE. This CDR3 spans 14 amino acids. This chain's CDR3 is CASSSQGLNTEAFF.

This CDR3 is CSVGGQNSYNEQFF. The chain uses TRBV29-1 and TRBJ2-1; TCRdb gives TRBD2 as the D gene, but with no DNA this cannot be confirmed. Germline loops: CDR1 SQVTM, CDR2 ANQGSEA. The CDR3 covers 14 residues.

The J gene is TRBJ1-5, the V gene TRBV24-1; TCRdb names TRBD1, which stays unverified in the absence of DNA. Germline CDR1 reads KGHDR; CDR2 reads SFDVKD. The CDR3 is 14 residues long. CDR3 sequence: CATSRDRSNQPQHF.

The CDR3 sequence is CASSLVLALSGTQYF. The chain uses TRBV7-2 and TRBJ2-5; TCRdb's D gene call, TRBD1, goes unchecked for lack of DNA. The CDR3 is 15 amino acids. Germline V gene sequence: CDR1 SGHTA, CDR2 FQGNSA.

The chain carries TRBV6-4 and TRBJ2-2; with no DNA, the TCRdb D assignment of TRBD2 cannot be verified. This CDR3 has 16 residues. Germline V gene sequence: CDR1 MRHNA, CDR2 SNTAGT. CDR3 region: CASSETSGANTGELFF.

The chain is built from TRBV7-9 and TRBJ1-5; the TCRdb call, TRBD1, lacks DNA for checking. Germline-derived CDR1 and CDR2 are SEHNR and FQNEAQ (reference sequence). The CDR3 length is 19 residues. The CDR3 sequence is CASSSPGGFQDYGNQPQHF.

The chain uses TRBV29-1 and TRBJ1-2. The CDR3 totals 13 residues. Per germline, CDR1 SQVTM and CDR2 ANQGSEA. The CDR3: CSVEDLRQDGYTF. Complete variable domain (other parts from reference TRBV29-1 and TRBJ1-2): SAVISQKPSRDICQRGTSLTIQCQVDSQVTMMFWYRQQPGQSLTLIATANQGSEATYESGFVIDKFPISRPNLTFSTLTVSNMSPEDSSIYLCSVEDLRQDGYTFGSGTRLTVV.

The V call is TRBV14, the J call TRBJ2-5; TCRdb reports TRBD2, a call that lacks DNA to check it against. Germline V gives CDR1 SGHDN, CDR2 FVKESK. The CDR3 is 16 amino acids. CDR3 region: CASSHLGRKGGETQYF.

This chain connects TRBV10-3 to TRBJ2-5. The germline V gene encodes CDR1 ENHRY and CDR2 SYGVKD. The CDR3 is 14 residues long. CDR3 amino acids: CAISESGRQETQYF.

This chain connects TRBV5-5 to TRBJ1-2; TCRdb reports TRBD1, a call that lacks DNA to check it against. Germline loops: CDR1 SGHKS, CDR2 YYEKEE (reference sequence). CDR3 size: 14 residues. The CDR3 loop is CASSDQGADYGYTF.

The chain recombines TRBV18 with TRBJ2-1; no DNA is available, so the TRBD2 call from TCRdb remains unchecked. Per germline, CDR1 KGHSH and CDR2 LQKENI. The CDR3 length is 16 residues. CDR3 residues: CASSPSRTSGVHEQFF.

This chain links TRBV5-6 with TRBJ1-5. CDR1 SGHDT and CDR2 YYEEEE come from the germline V gene. CDR3 length: 15 residues. This CDR3 is CASSRDGGGNQPQHF.

The chain uses TRBV11-2 and TRBJ1-1; TCRdb's D call of TRBD1 is untestable without DNA. Germline CDR1 and CDR2: SGHAT and FQNNGV. The CDR3 is 18 amino acids. The CDR3 spells CASSLYPSLTGSETEAFF.

V usage is TRBV5-5 and J usage is TRBJ2-7; TCRdb selects TRBD2, and the lack of DNA leaves this call unchecked. The germline V gene encodes CDR1 SGHKS and CDR2 YYEKEE (reference sequence). This CDR3 has 14 amino acids. The CDR3 region is CASSLASGSIEQYF.

This chain uses TRBV5-1 with TRBJ2-1; there is no DNA to check the TCRdb D call of TRBD2. In germline, CDR1 is SGHRS, CDR2 YFSETQ. The CDR3 length is 17 residues. This chain's CDR3 is CASSLGLAASSYNEQFF.

The chain's CDR3 is CASSSSGTGLRNTIYF. V gene TRBV12-3 or TRBV12-4 combines with J gene TRBJ1-3; TCRdb's D call of TRBD1 is untestable without DNA. The CDR3 has 16 residues.

This rearrangement joins TRBV15 to TRBJ2-1. The CDR3 totals 15 residues. CDR1 is LNHNV and CDR2 is YYDKDF in the germline V gene (reference sequence). The CDR3 sequence is CATSRDHRAYNEQFF.